This is a list of T cell receptor beta chains from one sample in a study of blood T cell repertoires in COVID-19. Profiled with immunoSEQ multiplex PCR; TCRdb holds only in-frame clones, not every one. This sample has 95,000 to 120,000 clones, with approximately 80% found just once. Source material: peripheral blood. These receptor sequences come from a woman in her 70s with acute or convalescent COVID-19. Both conserved end residues are part of each CDR3. Fields, in order: V gene, clone size, J gene, D gene, CDR3 DNA, CDR3 protein. The D gene is left open where the match is weak. Not every row has a clone size; where given, it reads once, few, many or a size class.

TRBV3-1/TRBV3-2	.	TRBJ1-2	.	TGTGCCAGCAGAAGAACGGGGGGGGATTCTAACTATGGCTACACCTTC	CASRRTGGDSNYGYTF
TRBV28	.	TRBJ1-6	TRBD1	TGTGCCGGGCAGGGACAGGGGGGGAATTCACCCCTCCACTTT	CAGQGQGGNSPLHF
TRBV28	.	TRBJ1-5	.	TGTGCCAGCAGTTTCCGCCGCTCGACAGCCGCGGGACAGCCCCAGCATTTT	CASSFRRSTAAGQPQHF
TRBV5-4	.	TRBJ1-6	TRBD1	TGTGCCGTCTCGGGTCAGGGGGCTGGTTCACCCCTCCACTTT	CAVSGQGAGSPLHF
TRBV7-3	.	TRBJ2-5	TRBD2	TGTGCCAGCAGCAAGCGGGAGGGGGAGACCCAGTACTTC	CASSKREGETQYF
TRBV6-1	.	TRBJ1-5	.	TGTGCCAGCAGTGAATATCCCGGAGGCAATCAGCCCCAGCATTTT	CASSEYPGGNQPQHF
TRBV4-3	.	TRBJ2-3	TRBD1	TGCGCCAGCAGTCGAAACCGGGACAGGGAGAAAGATACGCAGTATTTT	CASSRNRDREKDTQYF
TRBV28	.	TRBJ2-7	.	TGTGCCAGCAGTAAGACAGTAGGGTCCTACGAGCAGTACTTC	CASSKTVGSYEQYF
TRBV5-6	.	TRBJ2-7	.	TGTGCCAGCAGCTTCCAGCGGTCTTCCTACGAGCAGTACTTC	CASSFQRSSYEQYF
TRBV19	.	TRBJ2-2	TRBD2	TGTGCCAGTGGATCTCGGGACGGAGGACTAGCCGCACCCGGGGAGCTGTTTTTT	CASGSRDGGLAAPGELFF
TRBV10-2	.	TRBJ2-1	TRBD2	TGCGCCAGCTCTTCCCCACTAGCGGGAGAGAATGAGCAGTTCTTC	CASSSPLAGENEQFF
TRBV9	.	TRBJ1-3	TRBD1	TGTGCCAGCAATACAGGGGGCATTGGAAACACCATATATTTT	CASNTGGIGNTIYF
TRBV28	few	TRBJ1-3	.	TGTGCCAGCAGTTTACTCTCTGGAAACACCATATATTTT	CASSLLSGNTIYF
TRBV28	once	TRBJ2-2	TRBD1	TGTGCCAGCAGTTTATCCCTGACAGGGACCGGGGAGCTGTTTTTT	CASSLSLTGTGELFF
TRBV11-2	.	TRBJ1-5	TRBD1	TGTGCCAGCAGCTTTGACAGGGTGGGTCAGCCCCAGCATTTT	CASSFDRVGQPQHF
TRBV5-1	.	TRBJ2-1	TRBD2	TGCGCCAGCAGCTTTGAGACTAGCGGTTCCAATGAGCAGTTCTTC	CASSFETSGSNEQFF
TRBV27	once	TRBJ1-1	.	TGTGCCAGCAGTTTAGAGGGTAACACTGAAGCTTTCTTT	CASSLEGNTEAFF
TRBV2	.	TRBJ1-2	TRBD1	TGTGCCAGCAGTTCGGGACAGAACTATGGCTACACCTTC	CASSSGQNYGYTF
TRBV18	.	TRBJ2-2	TRBD1	TGTGCCAGCTCACCCTCGACAGGGACCGGGGAGCTGTTTTTT	CASSPSTGTGELFF
TRBV10-2	.	TRBJ1-5	.	TGCGCCAGCAGCCTGGATAGCGGTCAGCCCCAGCATTTT	CASSLDSGQPQHF
TRBV10-1	.	TRBJ1-4	.	TGCGCCAGCAGTCCCGGGACTGGTAATGAAAAACTGTTTTTT	CASSPGTGNEKLFF
TRBV9	.	TRBJ1-1	.	TGTGCCAGCAGCCAGACCGCGGGCACTGAAGCTTTCTTT	CASSQTAGTEAFF
TRBV11-3	.	TRBJ2-1	.	TGTGCCAGCAGCCAAGGAGGTCACAATGAGCAGTTCTTC	CASSQGGHNEQFF
TRBV3-1/TRBV3-2	.	TRBJ2-1	TRBD1	TGTGCCAGCAGCCATTCGGGGACAGGGGCAAATGAGCAGTTCTTC	CASSHSGTGANEQFF